Listed here is a single TCR beta chain. This specimen belongs to a study of blood T cell repertoires in COVID-19. Study as a whole: In each case, the material was cDNA or gDNA derived from T cells, B-cell-depleted T cells, or PBMCs.

V lost 4 bases, J lost 5 bases, and 17 bases lay in between. CDR3 length: 15 amino acids. Germline V gene data show CDR1 as SGHRS and CDR2 as YFSETQ. Profiled with immunoSEQ multiplex PCR; TCRdb holds only in-frame clones, not every one. The profile covers some 350,000 clones, with roughly 86% appearing a single time and approximately 2.9% taken by the ten largest. Source material: peripheral blood. This chain links TRBV5-1 with TRBJ2-3, with a possible D match to TRBD2 (6 bases). The clonotype comes from a human donor in a cohort sampled during active COVID-19. CDR3 amino acids: CASSPVTGEGDTQYF. CDR3 in DNA: TGCGCCAGCAGCCCAGTGACGGGGGAAGGAGATACGCAGTATTTT.